Presented here are 14 T cell receptor beta chains from one specimen sequenced in a study of T cell responses to AZD1222 COVID-19 vaccine. Generated by immunoSEQ multiplex PCR, the TCRdb table keeps only in-frame clones and is missing some. Counted here are tens of thousands of clones, about 89% occurring once; the ten biggest clones make up approximately 6%. Sequenced here: peripheral blood, sampled 28 days after the second dose of the MenACWY control vaccine. The origin of the receptors is an adult who received the MenACWY meningococcal vaccine as a control.

This chain uses TRBV24-1 with TRBJ2-1, with D unresolved. CDR1 is KGHDR and CDR2 is SFDVKD in the germline V gene. The CDR3 covers 15 residues. With 3 bases removed from V and 6 bases from J, the gap between germline ends came to 14 bases. The CDR3 region is CATSDLYMARNEQFF. The CDR3 nucleotides are TGTGCCACCAGTGATCTCTACATGGCTCGCAATGAGCAGTTCTTC.

The CDR3 bases are TGTGCCAGCAGTTTATACCAGGGGGGCTCCTACGAGCAGTACTTC. Protein: CASSLYQGGSYEQYF. The chain employs TRBV28 and TRBJ2-7; weak D call: TRBD1 (7 bases). Germline V gene sequence: CDR1 MDHEN, CDR2 SYDVKM. There are 15 residues in the CDR3. V lost 1 base and J lost 0, with 10 bases in between.

The rearrangement uses TRBV6-5 and TRBJ1-5; 9 nucleotides line up with TRBD1. Germline lookup yields CDR1 MNHEY and CDR2 SVGAGI. The CDR3 covers 14 residues. J gave up 7 bases and V 5 bases, and 6 bases lay outside the gene matches. The CDR3 region is CASSRDRVQQPQHF. CDR3 nucleotide sequence: TGTGCCAGCAGTCGGGACAGGGTTCAGCAGCCCCAGCATTTT.

The rearrangement uses TRBV23-1 and TRBJ1-1; possibly TRBD1 for D (6 bases). TRBV23-1 qualifies as an ORF whose function is uncertain. Deletions cut 1 base from V and 1 base from J, with 13 bases between. This CDR3 comprises 16 residues. The CDR3, as DNA: TGCGCCAGCAGTCAATTCGTCGAGGGGGAGAACACTGAAGCTTTCTTT. Its translation: CASSQFVEGENTEAFF.

This clone has a single count. The chain uses TRBV11-3 and TRBJ2-1; 12 bases match TRBD2. J was trimmed by 8 bases and V by 1 base; bases with no gene match: 9. The CDR3 has 17 amino acids. Germline V gene data show CDR1 as SGHNT and CDR2 as YENEEA. CDR3 nucleotide sequence: TGTGCCAGCAGCTTAGGGCTACTAGCGGGAGGTGCGGATGAGCAGTTCTTC. Its protein is CASSLGLLAGGADEQFF.

The rearrangement uses TRBV19 and TRBJ2-7; 7 nucleotides line up with TRBD1. There are 13 residues in the CDR3. Per the germline V gene, CDR1 is LNHDA and CDR2 is SQIVND (reference sequence). V trimming: 10 bases; J trimming: 5 bases; junction bases outside the gene matches: 11. The CDR3 sequence is CATGSGQSNEQYF. CDR3 sequence (DNA): TGTGCCACTGGGTCGGGACAGAGTAACGAGCAGTACTTC.

The chain has TRBV30 and TRBJ1-1; tentatively, D is TRBD1 (6 bases). Germline CDR1 and CDR2: GTSNPN and SVGIG (reference sequence). The CDR3 sequence is 12 residues long. Trimming removed 3 bases at V and 10 bases at J, with 15 bases between. DNA of the CDR3: TGTGCCTGGAGCGCGACAGGAAACGTAGCTTTCTTT. Translated: CAWSATGNVAFF.

This clone was observed once. The chain is built from TRBV5-5 and TRBJ1-5; D is undetermined. Deletions cut 1 base from V and 0 bases from J, with 11 bases between. Per germline, CDR1 SGHKS and CDR2 YYEKEE (reference sequence). CDR3 size: 16 residues. The CDR3 nucleotides are TGTGCCAGCAGCTTGACGGGAGGTGATAGCAATCAGCCCCAGCATTTT. Translating it yields CASSLTGGDSNQPQHF.

The chain couples TRBV18 to TRBJ1-1; D uncertain. Germline V gene sequence: CDR1 KGHSH, CDR2 LQKENI. Trimming removed 3 bases from V and 0 bases from J, with 11 bases in between. The CDR3 has 15 amino acids. The CDR3 reads CASSPSGLMNTEAFF. In DNA form, the CDR3 reads TGTGCCAGCTCACCCTCGGGATTAATGAACACTGAAGCTTTCTTT. Using reference TRBV18 and TRBJ1-1 for the parts outside the CDR3, the full variable domain is NAGVMQNPRHLVRRRGQEARLRCSPMKGHSHVYWYRQLPEEGLKFMVYLQKENIIDESGMPKERFSAEFPKEGPSILRIQQVVRGDSAAYFCASSPSGLMNTEAFFGQGTRLTVV.

The chain employs TRBV30 and TRBJ2-7; D assignment may be TRBD1 or TRBD2 (5 bases each). Germline V gene sequence: CDR1 GTSNPN, CDR2 SVGIG (reference sequence). The CDR3 runs 11 residues. V was clipped by 1 base and J by 4 bases, with 5 bases between them. The CDR3 sequence is CAWSGGYEQYF. CDR3 sequence (DNA): TGTGCCTGGAGTGGGGGGTACGAGCAGTACTTC.

The J gene is TRBJ2-7, the V gene TRBV5-1; no definite D call. CDR1 is SGHRS, CDR2 YFSETQ, per germline. V was pared by 1 base and J by 5 bases, with 16 bases between. The CDR3 spans 15 residues. CDR3: CASSLTQTGHDEQYF. CDR3 DNA sequence: TGCGCCAGCAGCTTGACCCAGACGGGCCACGACGAGCAGTACTTC.

The chain joins TRBV27 to TRBJ1-6; D gene unclear. This CDR3 is built from 13 residues. V was trimmed by 2 bases and J by 7 bases, leaving 6 bases between them. The germline V gene encodes CDR1 MNHEY and CDR2 SMNVEV (reference sequence). The CDR3 DNA follows: TGTGCCAGCAGTTTAGCCTTCAATTCACCCCTCCACTTT. Its translation: CASSLAFNSPLHF.

This chain joins TRBV9 and TRBJ2-7, with no clear D. This CDR3 is 14 amino acids long. CDR1 and CDR2 from the germline V gene are SGDLS and YYNGEE. The V and J ends lost 0 bases and 6 bases respectively, with 13 bases between them. The CDR3 reads CASSVATVPFEQYF. The CDR3 DNA sequence: TGTGCCAGCAGCGTAGCTACTGTACCCTTCGAGCAGTACTTC.

This chain connects TRBV30 to TRBJ2-3; D is possibly TRBD2 (5 bases). The CDR3 totals 11 residues. Per germline, CDR1 GTSNPN and CDR2 SVGIG (reference sequence). Trimming stripped 4 bases from V and 7 bases from J, with 9 bases between. CDR3 sequence reads: CAWTLDYTQYF. The CDR3 region has the DNA TGTGCCTGGACCTTGGACTATACGCAGTATTTT.